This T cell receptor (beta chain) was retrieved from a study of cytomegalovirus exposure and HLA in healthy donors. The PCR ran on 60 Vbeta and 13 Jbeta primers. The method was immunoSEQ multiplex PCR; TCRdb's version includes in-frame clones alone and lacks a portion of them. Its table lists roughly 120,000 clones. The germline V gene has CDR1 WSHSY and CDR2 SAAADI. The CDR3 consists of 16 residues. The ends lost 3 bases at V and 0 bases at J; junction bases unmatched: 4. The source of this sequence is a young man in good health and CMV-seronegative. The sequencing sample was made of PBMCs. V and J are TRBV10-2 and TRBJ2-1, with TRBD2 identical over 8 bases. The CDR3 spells CASSDGSGSSYNEQFF. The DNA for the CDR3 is TGCGCCAGCAGTGACGGAAGCGGGAGCTCCTACAATGAGCAGTTCTTC.